The source of this TCR beta chain is a study of T cell responses to AZD1222 COVID-19 vaccine. Measured with immunoSEQ multiplex PCR; TCRdb has only the in-frame clones, and not every one. Here the sample spans around 140,000 clones, roughly nine tenths being singletons. The sequence was obtained from an adult who received the AZD1222 COVID-19 vaccine. Sequenced here: peripheral blood, sampled 28 days after the second AZD1222 dose.

The CDR3 nucleotides read TGTGCCAGCAGCTTGCCGGGACAGGGGAACTATGGCTACACCTTC. It specifies CASSLPGQGNYGYTF. The chain is built from TRBV5-4 and TRBJ1-2, with 10 bases matching TRBD1. The CDR3 has 15 amino acids. Germline V gene data show CDR1 as SGHNT and CDR2 as YYREEE (reference sequence). V trimming: 1 base; J trimming: 2 bases; junction bases outside the gene matches: 2.